The next 3 T cell receptor beta chains were all read from a single sample in a study of CD8 T cells in ankylosing spondylitis (dated by TCRdb to about 2017). The library was produced with 5' RACE. The listed sequencing device is Illumina MiSeq. TCRdb reran the public reads through fastp at Q25 and MiXCR, keeping productive beta chains. Rows are unified per CDR3 protein, each entry keeping the most common DNA and genes. The sample yields 24,000 or so distinct CDR3 sequences; 10% to 15% were counted once. The biggest ten clones account for 30% to 45% of the sample. Sequences were obtained from blood. The receptors come from a male donor with ankylosing spondylitis or in good health (not recorded which).

This rearrangement joins TRBV5-5 to TRBJ2-2; D is possibly TRBD1 (5 bases). This CDR3 region has 15 residues. In germline, CDR1 is SGHKS, CDR2 YYEKEE (reference sequence). V was pared by 0 bases and J by 7 bases, with 13 bases between. The CDR3 protein is CASSLAQGFYGELFF. The CDR3 coding sequence is TGTGCCAGCAGCTTGGCCCAGGGCTTTTACGGGGAGCTGTTTTTT.

In its sample, this clonotype was seen many times. The rearrangement joins TRBV28 to TRBJ1-2; D not certain. The CDR3 extends over 13 amino acids. Germline V gives CDR1 MDHEN, CDR2 SYDVKM. The V and J ends lost 6 bases and 2 bases respectively, with 10 bases between them. CDR3 protein: CASSLEINYGYTF. CDR3 sequence (DNA): TGTGCCAGCAGCCTTGAGATAAACTATGGCTACACCTTC.

This clonotype appeared a few times. This sequence joins TRBV20-1 and TRBJ2-1, with TRBD2 matching 7 bases. Germline V gene sequence: CDR1 DFQATT, CDR2 SNEGSKA (reference sequence). The ends lost 1 base at V and 10 bases at J; junction bases unmatched: 10. The CDR3 consists of 14 residues. CDR3 in DNA: TGCAGTGCTAGAGGCTTAAGGGGAGCGGGGGAGCAGTTCTTC. Protein sequence: CSARGLRGAGEQFF.